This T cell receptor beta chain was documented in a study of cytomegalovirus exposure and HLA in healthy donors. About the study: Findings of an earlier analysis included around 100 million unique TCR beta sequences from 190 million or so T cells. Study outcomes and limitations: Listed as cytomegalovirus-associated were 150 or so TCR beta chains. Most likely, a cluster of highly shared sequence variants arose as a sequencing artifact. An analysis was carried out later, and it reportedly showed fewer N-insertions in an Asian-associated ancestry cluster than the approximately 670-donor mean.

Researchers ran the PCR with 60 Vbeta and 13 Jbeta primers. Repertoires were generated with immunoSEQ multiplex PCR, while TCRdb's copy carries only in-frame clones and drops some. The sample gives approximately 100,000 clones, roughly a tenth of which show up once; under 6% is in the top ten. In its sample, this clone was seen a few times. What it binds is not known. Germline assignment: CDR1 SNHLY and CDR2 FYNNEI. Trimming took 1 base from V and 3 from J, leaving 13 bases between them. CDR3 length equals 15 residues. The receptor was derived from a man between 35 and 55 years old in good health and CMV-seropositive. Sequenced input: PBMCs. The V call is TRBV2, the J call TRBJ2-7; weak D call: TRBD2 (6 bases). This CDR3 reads CASSEEAGGHYEQYF. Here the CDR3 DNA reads TGTGCCAGCAGTGAAGAAGCGGGTGGGCACTACGAGCAGTACTTC.